These T cell receptor beta chains were read from a single sample in a study of T cell responses to AZD1222 COVID-19 vaccine. TCRdb keeps only in-frame clones here, not all; method: immunoSEQ multiplex PCR. The data hold approximately 140,000 clones, with roughly 93% observed a single time. The material sequenced was peripheral blood, taken on day 0 of AZD1222 vaccination. The receptors shown here come from an adult in good health. CDR3s include the opening cysteine and the closing phenylalanine or tryptophan. D genes are given only for firm matches. Clone size is shown for a subset of rows, as once, few, many or a class of expanded clone.

cdr3_aa cdr3_nt j_call clone_size v_call d_call
CASSRGRSSYEQYF TGTGCCAGCAGCCGAGGACGTTCCTCCTACGAGCAGTACTTC TRBJ2-7 once TRBV3-1/TRBV3-2 -
CASSLVTGTTYEQYF TGTGCCAGCAGCTTAGTTACAGGGACAACGTACGAGCAGTACTTC TRBJ2-7 - TRBV11-1 -
CASSVVKGSGNTIYF TGTGCCAGCAGCGTAGTTAAGGGCTCTGGAAACACCATATATTTT TRBJ1-3 - TRBV9 -
CSVHTDTQYF TGCAGCGTCCACACAGATACGCAGTATTTT TRBJ2-3 once TRBV29-1 -
CAWSVELGTDTQYF TGTGCCTGGAGTGTGGAATTGGGCACAGATACGCAGTATTTT TRBJ2-3 - TRBV30 -
CASSPVWSSYEQYF TGTGCCAGCTCACCAGTATGGTCCTCCTACGAGCAGTACTTC TRBJ2-7 - TRBV18 -
CATSKRTVGVNEQFF TGTGCCACCAGCAAGAGAACGGTCGGGGTGAATGAGCAGTTCTTC TRBJ2-1 - TRBV15 -
CASSQSTAYSYNSPLHF TGTGCCAGCAGCCAATCGACAGCCTACTCCTATAATTCACCCCTCCACTTT TRBJ1-6 - TRBV3-1/TRBV3-2 -
CASSKVGQGARTNEKLFF - TRBJ1-4 - TRBV21-1 -
CASSASTVINEKLFF TGCGCCAGCAGTGCCTCGACAGTGATTAATGAAAAACTGTTTTTT TRBJ1-4 - TRBV10-2 -
CASSGRAFGTDTQYF TGTGCCAGCAGCGGGAGGGCCTTTGGCACAGATACGCAGTATTTT TRBJ2-3 - TRBV6-2/TRBV6-3 TRBD2
CASSQRDYSYNEQFF TGTGCCAGCAGCCAGCGGGACTACTCCTACAATGAGCAGTTCTTC TRBJ2-1 - TRBV9 TRBD2
CASSLGVENTEAFF TGTGCCAGCAGCTTAGGCGTAGAAAACACTGAAGCTTTCTTT TRBJ1-1 - TRBV11-1 -
CASSPQLPGTEEKLFF TGTGCCAGCAGCCCCCAATTACCGGGCACCGAGGAAAAACTGTTTTTT TRBJ1-4 - TRBV4-2 -
CASSVEVFRDTQYF TGCGCCAGCAGCGTGGAGGTGTTCCGGGATACGCAGTATTTT TRBJ2-3 - TRBV4-3 -
CAISAWQATPEQFF TGTGCCATCAGTGCGTGGCAGGCGACGCCTGAGCAGTTCTTC TRBJ2-1 - TRBV10-3 -